This T cell receptor beta chain was sequenced for a study of OX40 agonist ivuxolimab in advanced cancers. Regarding the study in general: Ivuxolimab was a fully human IgG2 agonistic monoclonal antibody targeting the costimulatory receptor OX40 (CD134). Partial responses occurred in three dose-escalation patients: two with cutaneous melanoma and one with hepatocellular carcinoma. Of the approximately 54 dose-escalation patients, hepatocellular carcinoma was present in roughly 19, melanoma in some 15, renal cell carcinoma in 9 and head and neck cancer in 9. Peripheral TCRbeta sequencing aimed to test whether ivuxolimab altered TCR sequence diversity and caused clonal T-cell expansion. Prior anti-PD-1, anti-PD-L1 or anti-CTLA-4 therapy was permitted, and checkpoint inhibitors had been received by about 37% of dose-escalation patients. A male proportion of 82.7% and a mean age of approximately 58 years, ranging from roughly 23 to 79, were recorded for the dose-escalation cohort. The paper reports the monotherapy dose-escalation portion (N of about 47 patients) of the phase I ivuxolimab trial. Intravenous ivuxolimab was administered to patients every 2 weeks at six dose levels: 0.01, 0.1, 0.3, 1.5, 3 and 10 mg/kg.

Counted from cysteine to phenylalanine, this CDR3 has 13 amino acids. The DNA shown is the 39-base CDR3, in frame from base 1. The trial excluded patients who had a history of autoimmune disease or were on systemic immunosuppression. Peripheral blood for TCR sequencing was collected from all dose cohorts at baseline, on cycle 4 day 1, and on cycle 7 day 1. The samples were drawn from a first-in-human, open-label, multicenter phase I dose-escalation trial of ivuxolimab. The trial enrolled adults with locally advanced or metastatic head and neck squamous cell, hepatocellular, melanoma or renal cell carcinoma. CD4+ and CD8+ T cells were sorted separately from peripheral blood before TCR sequencing. This clone was seen only a few times. Its antigen target is currently unknown. No base quality information exists; no much larger clone differs at one position. For sequencing of the TCRbeta CDR3 region, genomic DNA was extracted from the sorted cells. The immunoSEQ Assay was used for sequencing of TCRbeta CDR3 regions. The immuneACCESS repertoire file appears here via TCRdb, limited to in-frame rearrangements. These files lack a portion of the clones; in checked studies, under half of the deficit traces to unresolved V genes, and the cause of the others is not known. The sample records some 66,000 clones, approximately 91% of which are singletons. About 0.25% of the sample is held by the ten biggest clonotypes.

Overall results and qualifications from the work: Partial responders in the 0.1-3.0 mg/kg groups had among the lowest normalized peripheral clonal expansion, especially among CD8+ T cells. At doses of 0.1 to 3.0 mg/kg, clonal expansion of both CD4+ and CD8+ T cells in blood was seen between baseline and week 6. Low levels of normalized T-cell clonal expansion were also shown by some nonresponding patients. After ivuxolimab, more expanded clones were found on average in CD8+ T cells than in CD4+ T cells. The antigen specificity of the peripheral T cells that underwent clonal expansion was not determined.

The sequencing used CD4+ or CD8+ T cells sorted from blood, collected in a trial of the OX40 agonist ivuxolimab. The chain is made from TRBV21-1 and TRBJ1-2. TRBV21-1 is designated a pseudogene. This TCR was recovered from an adult with an advanced solid tumor such as melanoma, head and neck, liver or kidney cancer. In nucleotides, the sequence is TGTGCCAGCAGCAAAGAGGCTGCCCATGGCTACACCTTC. Its protein reads: CASSKEAAHGYTF.